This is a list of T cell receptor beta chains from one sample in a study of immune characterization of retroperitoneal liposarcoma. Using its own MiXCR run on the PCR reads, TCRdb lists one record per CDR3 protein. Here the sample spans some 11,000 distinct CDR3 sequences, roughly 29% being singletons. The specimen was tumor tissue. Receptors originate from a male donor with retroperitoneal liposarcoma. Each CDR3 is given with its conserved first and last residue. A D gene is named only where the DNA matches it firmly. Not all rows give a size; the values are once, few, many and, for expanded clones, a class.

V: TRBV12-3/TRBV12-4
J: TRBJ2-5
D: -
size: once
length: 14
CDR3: CASSLAGGWETQYF
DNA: TGTGCCAGCAGTTTAGCGGGAGGTTGGGAGACCCAGTACTTC

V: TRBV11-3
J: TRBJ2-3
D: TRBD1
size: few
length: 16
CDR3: CASSPGTGLSPDTQYF
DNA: TGTGCCAGCAGCCCTGGGACAGGGCTCTCCCCAGATACGCAGTATTTT

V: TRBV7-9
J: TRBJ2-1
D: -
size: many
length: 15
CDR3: CASSFPGYSTYEQFF
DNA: TGTGCCAGCAGCTTCCCGGGTTACAGTACCTACGAGCAGTTCTTC

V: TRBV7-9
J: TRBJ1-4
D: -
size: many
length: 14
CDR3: CASSGVSLREKLFF
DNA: TGTGCCAGCAGCGGTGTATCCCTTCGGGAAAAACTGTTTTTT

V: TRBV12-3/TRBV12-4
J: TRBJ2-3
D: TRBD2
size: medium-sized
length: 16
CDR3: CASSLGLAGGRDTQYF
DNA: TGTGCCAGCAGTTTAGGGCTAGCGGGGGGTAGAGATACGCAGTATTTT

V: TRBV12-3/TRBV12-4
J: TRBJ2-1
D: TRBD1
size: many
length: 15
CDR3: CASSLSQGARDEQFF
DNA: TGTGCCAGCAGTTTAAGCCAGGGGGCGCGAGACGAGCAGTTCTTC

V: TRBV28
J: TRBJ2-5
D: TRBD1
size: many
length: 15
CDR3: CASSLADRGHETQYF
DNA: TGTGCCAGCAGTTTAGCCGACAGGGGGCACGAGACCCAGTACTTC

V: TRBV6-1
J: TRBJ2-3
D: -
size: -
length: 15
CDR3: CASSDPYSAYNEQFF
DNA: TGTGCCAGCAGTGACCCGTACAGTGCCTACAATGAGCAGTTCTTT

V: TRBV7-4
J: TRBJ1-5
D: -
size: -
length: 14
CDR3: CASSSQGGPQPQHF
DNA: TGTGCCAGCAGCTCACAGGGCGGGCCCCAGCCCCAGCATTTT

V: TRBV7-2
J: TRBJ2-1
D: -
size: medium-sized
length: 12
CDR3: CASSLGIYEQFF
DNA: TGTGCCAGCAGCTTGGGGATCTACGAGCAGTTCTTC

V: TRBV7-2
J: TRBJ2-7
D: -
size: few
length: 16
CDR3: CASSLASSSSYNEQYF
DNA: TGTGCCAGCAGCTTAGCCAGCTCAAGCTCCTACAATGAGCAGTACTTC

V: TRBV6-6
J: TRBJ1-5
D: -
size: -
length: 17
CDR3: CASSYTSRQGSNQPQHF
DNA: TGTGCCAGCAGTTACACTTCTAGGCAGGGCAGCAATCAGCCCCAGCATTTT

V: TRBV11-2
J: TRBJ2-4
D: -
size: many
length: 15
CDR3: CASSRQAGAKNIQYF
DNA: TGTGCCAGCAGCCGACAGGCGGGGGCCAAAAACATTCAGTACTTC

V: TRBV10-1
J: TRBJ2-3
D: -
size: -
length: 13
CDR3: CASSDFQGDTQYF
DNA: TGCGCCAGCAGTGATTTCCAGGGAGATACGCAGTATTTT

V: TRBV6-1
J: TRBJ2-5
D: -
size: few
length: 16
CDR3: CASSPFLGREGETQYF
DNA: TGTGCCAGCAGTCCTTTCCTAGGGAGAGAAGGAGAGACCCAGTACTTC

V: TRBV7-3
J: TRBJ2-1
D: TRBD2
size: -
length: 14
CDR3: CASSLTGTSHEQFF
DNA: TGTGCCAGCAGCTTAACTGGGACTAGTCATGAGCAGTTCTTC

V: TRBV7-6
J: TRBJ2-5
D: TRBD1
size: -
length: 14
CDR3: CASSFGQGQETQYF
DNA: TGTGCCAGCAGCTTCGGACAGGGCCAAGAGACCCAGTACTTC

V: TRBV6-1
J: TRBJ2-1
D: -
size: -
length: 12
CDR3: CASSDLADSEFF
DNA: TGTGCCAGCAGTGACCTAGCTGATAGTGAGTTCTTC

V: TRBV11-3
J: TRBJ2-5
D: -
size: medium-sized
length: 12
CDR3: CASSLGNGFQYF
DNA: TGTGCCAGCAGCTTAGGAAATGGCTTCCAGTACTTC

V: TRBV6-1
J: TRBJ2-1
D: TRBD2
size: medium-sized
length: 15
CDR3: CASSSVTSGHNEQFF
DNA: TGTGCCAGCAGTTCCGTGACTAGCGGGCACAATGAGCAGTTCTTC

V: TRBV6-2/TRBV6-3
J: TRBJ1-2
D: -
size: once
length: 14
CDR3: CASNPSVRPTGYTF
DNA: TGTGCCAGCAACCCATCGGTACGGCCGACCGGCTACACCTTC

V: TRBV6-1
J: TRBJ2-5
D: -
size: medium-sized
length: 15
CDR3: CASSYPGPPQETQYF
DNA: TGTGCCAGCAGTTATCCGGGACCACCTCAAGAGACCCAGTACTTC

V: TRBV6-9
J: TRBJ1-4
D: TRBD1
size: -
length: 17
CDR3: CASSYYQGAATNEKLFF
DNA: TGTGCCAGCAGTTATTACCAGGGGGCTGCAACTAATGAAAAACTGTTTTTT

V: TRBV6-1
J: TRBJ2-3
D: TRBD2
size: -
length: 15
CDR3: CASRLAGGLTDTQYF
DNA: TGTGCCAGCAGGTTAGCGGGGGGGCTCACAGATACGCAGTATTTT

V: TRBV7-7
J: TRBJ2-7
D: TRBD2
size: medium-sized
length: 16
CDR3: CASSLDASGRANEQYF
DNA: TGTGCTAGCAGCTTAGATGCTAGCGGGAGGGCGAATGAGCAGTACTTC

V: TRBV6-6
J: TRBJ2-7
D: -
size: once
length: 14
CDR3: CASSGTAGTNEQYF
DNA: TGTGCCAGCTCCGGAACGGCGGGGACCAATGAGCAGTACTTC

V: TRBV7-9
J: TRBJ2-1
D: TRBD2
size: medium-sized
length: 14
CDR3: CASSQWEGRGTQFF
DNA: TGTGCCAGCAGTCAGTGGGAGGGCCGCGGGACCCAGTTCTTC

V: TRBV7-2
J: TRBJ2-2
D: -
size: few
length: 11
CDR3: CASSSVRELFF
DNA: TGTGCCAGCAGCTCCGTACGGGAGCTGTTTTTT

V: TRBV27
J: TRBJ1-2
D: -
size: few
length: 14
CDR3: CASSLAWGNYGYTF
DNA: TGTGCCAGCAGTTTAGCGTGGGGCAACTATGGCTACACCTTC

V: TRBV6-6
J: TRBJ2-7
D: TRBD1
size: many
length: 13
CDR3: CASSYSDRGEQYF
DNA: TGTGCCAGCAGTTACTCCGACAGGGGTGAGCAGTACTTC

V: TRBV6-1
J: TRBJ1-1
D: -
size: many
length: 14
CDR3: CASSDGLGFGQAFF
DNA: TGTGCCAGCAGTGATGGGCTTGGTTTCGGGCAAGCTTTCTTT